A selection of T cell receptor beta chains follows, all from one sample in a study of blood T cell repertoires in COVID-19. Only in-frame clones appear in the TCRdb table, and some are missing; sequencing was by immunoSEQ multiplex PCR. The sample gives 100,000 to 150,000 clones, over 75% of which show up once; about 10% is in the top ten. Source material: peripheral blood. All receptors come from a man in his fifties or sixties with acute or convalescent COVID-19. The CDR3 runs from the conserved cysteine through the conserved F or W. A D gene is named only where the DNA matches it firmly. A clone size is listed for some rows: how often the clone was seen (once, few, many), or a class if it is expanded.

v_call: TRBV25-1; clone_size: .; d_call: TRBD2; j_call: TRBJ2-7; cdr3_aa: CASSAPGGGPRYEQYF; cdr3_nt: TGTGCCAGCAGTGCCCCGGGCGGGGGTCCCCGCTACGAGCAGTACTTC
v_call: TRBV29-1; clone_size: .; d_call: TRBD1; j_call: TRBJ1-2; cdr3_aa: CSVISGTGAHGYTF; cdr3_nt: TGCAGCGTCATATCCGGGACAGGGGCTCATGGCTACACCTTC
v_call: TRBV10-1; clone_size: .; d_call: TRBD1; j_call: TRBJ2-2; cdr3_aa: CASSARQGAGELFF; cdr3_nt: TGCGCCAGCAGTGCCAGACAGGGGGCCGGGGAGCTGTTTTTT
v_call: TRBV10-2; clone_size: .; d_call: TRBD1; j_call: TRBJ2-6; cdr3_aa: CASSPRTGNSGANVLTF; cdr3_nt: TGCGCCAGCAGTCCCAGGACAGGTAACTCTGGGGCCAACGTCCTGACTTTC
v_call: TRBV7-8; clone_size: many; d_call: TRBD1; j_call: TRBJ1-4; cdr3_aa: CASSTPGQGATNEKLFF; cdr3_nt: TGTGCCAGCAGTACTCCGGGACAGGGGGCAACTAATGAAAAACTGTTTTTT
v_call: TRBV28; clone_size: few; d_call: .; j_call: TRBJ1-3; cdr3_aa: CASSFEGEGGYGNTIYF; cdr3_nt: TGTGCCAGCAGTTTTGAGGGGGAAGGCGGGTATGGAAACACCATATATTTT
v_call: TRBV4-1; clone_size: .; d_call: .; j_call: TRBJ2-7; cdr3_aa: CASSPILKGGEQYF; cdr3_nt: TGCGCCAGCAGCCCAATATTAAAAGGAGGGGAGCAGTACTTC
v_call: TRBV2; clone_size: .; d_call: .; j_call: TRBJ2-3; cdr3_aa: CASSPDLPSTDTQYF; cdr3_nt: TGTGCCAGCAGTCCAGACTTACCTAGCACAGATACGCAGTATTTT
v_call: TRBV20-1; clone_size: .; d_call: .; j_call: TRBJ1-5; cdr3_aa: CSASKTGPVPQHF; cdr3_nt: TGCAGTGCTAGTAAGACAGGCCCTGTGCCCCAGCATTTT
v_call: TRBV18; clone_size: .; d_call: .; j_call: TRBJ1-3; cdr3_aa: CASSLRTEVYSGNTIYF; cdr3_nt: TGTGCCAGCTCATTACGGACTGAGGTTTACTCTGGAAACACCATATATTTT
v_call: TRBV6-6; clone_size: .; d_call: TRBD1; j_call: TRBJ2-7; cdr3_aa: CASSRSGQGSSSYEQYF; cdr3_nt: TGTGCCAGCAGTCGCTCCGGACAGGGGTCCTCTTCCTACGAGCAGTACTTC
v_call: TRBV6-5; clone_size: .; d_call: TRBD2; j_call: TRBJ2-7; cdr3_aa: CASSYSAGVWGYEQYF; cdr3_nt: TGTGCCAGCAGTTACTCGGCGGGAGTGTGGGGCTACGAGCAGTACTTC
v_call: TRBV4-2; clone_size: .; d_call: TRBD1; j_call: TRBJ2-1; cdr3_aa: CASSQGQGAFNEQFF; cdr3_nt: TGTGCCAGCAGCCAAGGTCAGGGGGCATTCAATGAGCAGTTCTTC
v_call: TRBV6-5; clone_size: .; d_call: .; j_call: TRBJ1-1; cdr3_aa: CASSLGSRNTEAFF; cdr3_nt: TGTGCCAGCAGCCTCGGGTCACGAAACACTGAAGCTTTCTTT
v_call: TRBV27; clone_size: .; d_call: .; j_call: TRBJ1-1; cdr3_aa: CASSPSGGTEAFF; cdr3_nt: TGTGCCAGCAGTCCTTCGGGGGGGACTGAAGCTTTCTTT
v_call: TRBV6-1; clone_size: once; d_call: .; j_call: TRBJ1-5; cdr3_aa: CASSEGTEGQPQHF; cdr3_nt: TGTGCCAGCAGTGAAGGGACAGAGGGCCAGCCCCAGCATTTT
v_call: TRBV7-2; clone_size: few; d_call: TRBD2; j_call: TRBJ2-7; cdr3_aa: CASSLGRTSSYEQYF; cdr3_nt: TGTGCCAGCAGCTTAGGGAGGACTAGCTCCTACGAGCAGTACTTC
v_call: TRBV7-3; clone_size: .; d_call: .; j_call: TRBJ1-1; cdr3_aa: CASSQHLEINTEAFF; cdr3_nt: TGTGCCAGCAGCCAACACTTGGAGATAAACACTGAAGCTTTCTTT
v_call: TRBV18; clone_size: .; d_call: .; j_call: TRBJ1-3; cdr3_aa: CASAPAGADTIYF; cdr3_nt: TGTGCCAGCGCCCCGGCGGGGGCTGACACCATATATTTT
v_call: TRBV7-9; clone_size: .; d_call: .; j_call: TRBJ1-1; cdr3_aa: CASSSRGGNTEAFF; cdr3_nt: TGTGCCAGCAGCTCCCGGGGGGGGAACACTGAAGCTTTCTTT
v_call: TRBV3-1/TRBV3-2; clone_size: .; d_call: .; j_call: TRBJ2-5; cdr3_aa: CASSQEPGTQYF; cdr3_nt: TGTGCCAGCAGCCAAGAGCCGGGGACCCAGTACTTC
v_call: TRBV15; clone_size: .; d_call: TRBD1; j_call: TRBJ2-1; cdr3_aa: CATSGLPGQVAQGEQFF; cdr3_nt: TGTGCCACCAGCGGACTCCCGGGACAGGTAGCGCAGGGTGAGCAGTTCTTC
v_call: TRBV14; clone_size: .; d_call: .; j_call: TRBJ1-1; cdr3_aa: CASSPTRNSEAFF; cdr3_nt: TGTGCCAGCAGCCCCACCCGAAACTCTGAAGCTTTCTTT
v_call: TRBV28; clone_size: .; d_call: .; j_call: TRBJ2-7; cdr3_aa: CASRSGLLFYEQYF; cdr3_nt: TGTGCCAGCAGGTCGGGACTTTTATTCTACGAGCAGTACTTC
v_call: TRBV4-1; clone_size: .; d_call: TRBD1; j_call: TRBJ1-2; cdr3_aa: CASSPTPGTGPTGYTF; cdr3_nt: TGCGCCAGCAGTCCAACACCCGGGACAGGTCCGACAGGCTACACCTTC